The clone carrying this T cell receptor (beta chain) was counted at least ten times. Antigen: not known. This specimen belongs to a study of T-cell reconstitution after alpha-beta-depleted transplantation in children. Study conclusions and caveats: It was newly produced T cells that mostly accounted for T-cell counts and diversity one year after transplant.

Germline V gene data show CDR1 as SGHRS and CDR2 as YFSETQ. V shed 1 base and J shed 1 base, with 5 bases lying between them. The CDR3 has 13 amino acids. The TCRbeta library incorporated unique molecular identifiers. TCRdb fed the PCR reads into MiXCR, producing one record per CDR3 protein. The sample shows a few hundred thousand distinct CDR3 sequences, about 9.5% of them seen only once. The sequences come from PBMCs, collected before TCRalphabeta/CD19-depleted stem cell transplant. The chain joins TRBV5-1 to TRBJ2-5, with D unresolved. The sequence was collected from a boy younger than two with acute myeloid leukemia, due to receive a stem cell transplant. CDR3 loop: CASSLPSQETQYF. The CDR3 DNA sequence: TGCGCCAGCAGCTTGCCATCCCAAGAGACCCAGTACTTC.